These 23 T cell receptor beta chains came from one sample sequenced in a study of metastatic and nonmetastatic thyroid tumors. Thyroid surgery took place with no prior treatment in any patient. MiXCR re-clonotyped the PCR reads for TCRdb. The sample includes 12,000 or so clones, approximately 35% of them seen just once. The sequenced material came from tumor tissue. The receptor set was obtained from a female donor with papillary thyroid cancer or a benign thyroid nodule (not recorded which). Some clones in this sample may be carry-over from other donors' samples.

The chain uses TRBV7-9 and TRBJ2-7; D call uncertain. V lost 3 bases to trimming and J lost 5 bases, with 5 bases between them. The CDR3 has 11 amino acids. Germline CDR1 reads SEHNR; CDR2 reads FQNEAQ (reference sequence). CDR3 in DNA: TGTGCCAGCAGCTTCGGCCACGAGCAGTACTTC. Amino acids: CASSFGHEQYF.

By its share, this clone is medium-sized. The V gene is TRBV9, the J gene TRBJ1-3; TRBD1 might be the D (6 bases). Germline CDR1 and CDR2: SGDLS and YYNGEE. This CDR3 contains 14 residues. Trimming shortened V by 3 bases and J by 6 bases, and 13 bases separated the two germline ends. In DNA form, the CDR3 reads TGTGCCAGCAGCGGGGGCAGGGGAACAAACACCATATATTTT. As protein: CASSGGRGTNTIYF.

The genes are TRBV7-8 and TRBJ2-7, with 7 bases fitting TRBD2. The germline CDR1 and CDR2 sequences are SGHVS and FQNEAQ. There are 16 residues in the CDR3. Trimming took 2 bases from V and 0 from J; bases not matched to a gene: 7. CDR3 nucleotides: TGTGCCAGCAGCTTATTGAGCGGGGCGAGCTCCTACGAGCAGTACTTC. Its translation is CASSLLSGASSYEQYF.

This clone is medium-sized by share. CDR3 sequence (DNA): TGTGCCAGCAGTTTCGGGGGTACCTCCTACGAGCAGTACTTC. This gives the protein CASSFGGTSYEQYF. V is TRBV27 and J is TRBJ2-7, with a tentative D call TRBD2 (6 bases). V gave up 3 bases and J gave up 0 bases, with 9 bases separating them. This CDR3 has 14 residues. CDR1 is MNHEY, CDR2 SMNVEV, per germline (reference sequence).

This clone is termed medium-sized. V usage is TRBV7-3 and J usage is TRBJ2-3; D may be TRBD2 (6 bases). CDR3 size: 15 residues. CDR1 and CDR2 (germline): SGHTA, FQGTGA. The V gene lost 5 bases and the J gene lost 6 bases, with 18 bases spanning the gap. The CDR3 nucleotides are TGTGCCAGCAGCGGAGGGGCCTTCCTTGGGGATACGCAGTATTTT. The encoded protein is CASSGGAFLGDTQYF. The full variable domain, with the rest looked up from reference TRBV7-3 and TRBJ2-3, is GAGVSQTPSNKVTEKGKYVELRCDPISGHTALYWYRQSLGQGPEFLIYFQGTGAADDSGLPNDRFFAVRPEGSVSTLKIQRTERGDSAVYLCASSGGAFLGDTQYFGPGTRLTVL.

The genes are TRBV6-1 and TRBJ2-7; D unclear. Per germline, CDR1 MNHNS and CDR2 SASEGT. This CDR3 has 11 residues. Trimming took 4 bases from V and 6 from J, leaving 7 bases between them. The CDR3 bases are TGTGCCAGCAGTGGGTGGGTCGAGCAGTACTTC. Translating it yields CASSGWVEQYF.

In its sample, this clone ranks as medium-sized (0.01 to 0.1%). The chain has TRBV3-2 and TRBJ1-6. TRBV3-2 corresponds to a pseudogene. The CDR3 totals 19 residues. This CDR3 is CASSRFQGHYSSYNSPLHF. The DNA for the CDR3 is TGTGCCAGCAGCCGATTCCAAGGGCACTACAGCTCCTATAATTCACCCCTCCACTTT.

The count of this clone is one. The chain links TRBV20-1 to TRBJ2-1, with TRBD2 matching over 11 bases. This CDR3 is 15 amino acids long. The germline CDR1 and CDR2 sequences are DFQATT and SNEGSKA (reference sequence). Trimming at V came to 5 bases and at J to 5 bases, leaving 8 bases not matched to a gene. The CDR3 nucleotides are TGCAGTGCTGCCCGACTAGCGGGGTTAGACAATGAGCAGTTCTTC. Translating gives CSAARLAGLDNEQFF.

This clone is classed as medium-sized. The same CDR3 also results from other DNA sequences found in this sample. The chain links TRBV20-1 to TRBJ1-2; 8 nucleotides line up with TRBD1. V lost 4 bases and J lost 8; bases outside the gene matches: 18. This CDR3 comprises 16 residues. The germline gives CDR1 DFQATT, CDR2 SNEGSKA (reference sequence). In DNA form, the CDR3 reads TGCAGTGCTAAATCTCCAGGTCAGGGGGCGGTCGACGGCTACACCTTC. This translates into CSAKSPGQGAVDGYTF.

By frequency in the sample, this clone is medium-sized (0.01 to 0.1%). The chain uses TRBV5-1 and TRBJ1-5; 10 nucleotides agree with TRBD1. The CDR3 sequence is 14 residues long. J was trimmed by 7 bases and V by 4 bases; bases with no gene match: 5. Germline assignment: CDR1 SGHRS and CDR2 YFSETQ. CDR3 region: CASSPGTGEQPQHF. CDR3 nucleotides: TGCGCCAGCAGCCCAGGGACAGGGGAACAGCCCCAGCATTTT.

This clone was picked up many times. For the CDR3, the DNA is TGTGCCATCAGCGAGACAGGGGGCGGACTTAGCAATCAGCCCCAGCATTTT. It encodes CAISETGGGLSNQPQHF. The V gene is TRBV10-3, the J gene TRBJ1-5; 10 nucleotides match TRBD1. V was clipped by 6 bases and J by 0 bases; unmatched bases: 8. Germline CDR1 ENHRY, CDR2 SYGVKD. The CDR3 is 17 residues long.

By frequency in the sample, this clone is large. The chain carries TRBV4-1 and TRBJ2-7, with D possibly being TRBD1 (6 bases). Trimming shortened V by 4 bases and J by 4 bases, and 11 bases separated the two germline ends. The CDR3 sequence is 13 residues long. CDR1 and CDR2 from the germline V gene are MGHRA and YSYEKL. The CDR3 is CASSLGGEYEQYF. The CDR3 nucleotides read TGCGCCAGCAGCCTTGGGGGCGAGTACGAGCAGTACTTC.

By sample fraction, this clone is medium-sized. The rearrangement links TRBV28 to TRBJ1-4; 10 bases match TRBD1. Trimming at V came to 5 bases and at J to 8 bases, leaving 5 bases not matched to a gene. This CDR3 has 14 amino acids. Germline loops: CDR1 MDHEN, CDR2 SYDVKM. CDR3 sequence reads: CASSRQGAREKLFF. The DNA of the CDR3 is TGTGCCAGCAGTCGACAGGGGGCAAGGGAAAAACTGTTTTTT. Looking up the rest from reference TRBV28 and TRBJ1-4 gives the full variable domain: DVKVTQSSRYLVKRTGEKVFLECVQDMDHENMFWYRQDPGLGLRLIYFSYDVKMKEKGDIPEGYSVSREKKERFSLILESASTNQTSMYLCASSRQGAREKLFFGSGTQLSVL.

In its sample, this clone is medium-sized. The CDR3 protein is CASRKQGASGGEQYF. The CDR3 nucleotides are TGTGCCAGCAGGAAACAGGGGGCTAGCGGCGGCGAGCAGTACTTC. The J gene is TRBJ2-7, the V gene TRBV2; TRBD1 matches 9 bases. The V and J ends lost 6 bases and 6 bases, in that order; junction bases with no gene match: 12. The CDR3 is made up of 15 amino acids. The germline V gene has CDR1 SNHLY and CDR2 FYNNEI.

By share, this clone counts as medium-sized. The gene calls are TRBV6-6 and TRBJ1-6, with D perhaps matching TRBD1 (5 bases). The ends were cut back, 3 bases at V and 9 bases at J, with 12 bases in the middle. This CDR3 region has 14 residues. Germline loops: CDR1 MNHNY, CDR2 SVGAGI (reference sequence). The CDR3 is CASSYGGNPSPLHF. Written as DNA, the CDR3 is TGTGCCAGCAGTTATGGGGGGAATCCTTCACCCCTCCACTTT.

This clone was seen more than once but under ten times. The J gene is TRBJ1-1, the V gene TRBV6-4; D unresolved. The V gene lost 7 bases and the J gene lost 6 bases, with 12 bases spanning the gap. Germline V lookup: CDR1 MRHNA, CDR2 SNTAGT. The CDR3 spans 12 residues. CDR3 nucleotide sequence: TGTGCCAGCACGGGGTTTCCGTCTGAAGCTTTCTTT. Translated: CASTGFPSEAFF.

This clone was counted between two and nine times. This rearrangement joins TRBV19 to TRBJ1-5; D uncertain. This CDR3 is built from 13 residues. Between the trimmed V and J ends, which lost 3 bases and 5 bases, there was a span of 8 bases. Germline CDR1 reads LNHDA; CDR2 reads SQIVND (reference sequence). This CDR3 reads CASSMLVYQPQHF. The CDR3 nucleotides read TGTGCCAGTAGTATGTTGGTGTATCAGCCCCAGCATTTT.

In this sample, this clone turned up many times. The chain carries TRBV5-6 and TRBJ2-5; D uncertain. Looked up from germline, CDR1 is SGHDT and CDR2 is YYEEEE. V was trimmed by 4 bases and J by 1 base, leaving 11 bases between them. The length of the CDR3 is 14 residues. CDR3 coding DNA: TGTGCCAGCAGCCCTGAAGGAATCCAAGAGACCCAGTACTTC. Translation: CASSPEGIQETQYF. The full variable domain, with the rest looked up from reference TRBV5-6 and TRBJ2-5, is DAGVTQSPTHLIKTRGQQVTLRCSPKSGHDTVSWYQQALGQGPQFIFQYYEEEERQRGNFPDRFSGHQFPNYSSELNVNALLLGDSALYLCASSPEGIQETQYFGPGTRLLVL.

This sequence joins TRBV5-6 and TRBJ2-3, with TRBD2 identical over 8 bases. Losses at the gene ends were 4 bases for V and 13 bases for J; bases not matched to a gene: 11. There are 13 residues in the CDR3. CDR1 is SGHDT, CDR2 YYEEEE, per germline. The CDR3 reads CASSPPGLVVEYF. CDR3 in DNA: TGTGCCAGCAGCCCACCGGGACTAGTTGTTGAGTATTTT.

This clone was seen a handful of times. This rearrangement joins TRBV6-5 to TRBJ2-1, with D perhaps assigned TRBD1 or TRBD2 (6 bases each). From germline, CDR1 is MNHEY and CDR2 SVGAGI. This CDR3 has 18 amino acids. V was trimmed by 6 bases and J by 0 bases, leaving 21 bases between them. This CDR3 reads CASSGSGGRPHSYNEQFF. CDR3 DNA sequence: TGTGCCAGCAGCGGAAGTGGGGGGCGGCCTCACTCCTACAATGAGCAGTTCTTC.

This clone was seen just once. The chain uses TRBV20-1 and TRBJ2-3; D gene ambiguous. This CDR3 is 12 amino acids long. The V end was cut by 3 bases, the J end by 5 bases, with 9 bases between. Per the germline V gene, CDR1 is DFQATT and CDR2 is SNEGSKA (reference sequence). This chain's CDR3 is CSASAYGDTQYF. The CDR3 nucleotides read TGCAGTGCTAGCGCGTACGGAGATACGCAGTATTTT.

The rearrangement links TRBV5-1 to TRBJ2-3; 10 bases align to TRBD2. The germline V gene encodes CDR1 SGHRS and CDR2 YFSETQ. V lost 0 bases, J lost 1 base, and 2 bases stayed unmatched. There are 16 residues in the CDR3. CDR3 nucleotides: TGCGCCAGCAGCTTGGCCGGGACTAGCGGCACAGATACGCAGTATTTT. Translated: CASSLAGTSGTDTQYF.

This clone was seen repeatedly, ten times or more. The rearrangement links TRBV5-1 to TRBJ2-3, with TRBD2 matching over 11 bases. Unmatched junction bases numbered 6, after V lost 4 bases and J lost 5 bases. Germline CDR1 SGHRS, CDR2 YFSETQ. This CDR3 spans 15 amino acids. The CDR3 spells CASSPGTSGEDTQYF. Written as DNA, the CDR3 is TGCGCCAGCAGCCCCGGGACTAGCGGAGAAGATACGCAGTATTTT.